This T cell receptor beta chain was sequenced during a study of blood T cell repertoires in COVID-19. Study in general: COVID-19 samples collected from the United States, Italy and Spain covered acute and convalescent phases. PBMCs, B-cell-depleted T cells, or T cells were the source of the cDNA or gDNA that made up the material.

Original methodology: Scientists estimated how many nucleated cells there were by amplifying reference gene primers. Here immunoSEQ multiplex PCR was the method, and the copy in TCRdb shows in-frame clones only, minus some. V and J calls and clone size are given by that table; D and trimming were obtained from the DNA. The repertoire holds about 300,000 clones, with about 91% as singletons. Germline values: CDR1 MDHEN, CDR2 SYDVKM. V dropped 3 bases and J dropped 4 bases, with 10 bases sitting between them. The CDR3 covers 14 residues. This clone was seen just once. The sample comprised peripheral blood. This chain links TRBV28 with TRBJ1-5, with D unclear. This TCR was recovered from a young woman who had recovered from COVID-19. The CDR3 sequence is CASSFGGPNQPQHF. DNA of the CDR3: TGTGCCAGCAGTTTTGGAGGGCCGAATCAGCCCCAGCATTTT.